This entry lists 27 T cell receptor beta chains sequenced from one sample in a study of T cells in Graves' hyperthyroidism and ophthalmopathy. Amplification of TCR beta CDR3 regions used RNA as the template. TCR CDR3 regions were first amplified by RT-PCR with HTBI primers. TCRdb fed the multiplex PCR reads into MiXCR, producing one record per CDR3 protein. The sample has approximately 380,000 distinct CDR3 sequences, over 11% seen once; the top ten hold around 27%. Sequencing was done on a sample of blood. These receptors all stem from a man over 45 with Graves' ophthalmopathy.

In this sample, this clonotype turned up a few times. This chain uses TRBV5-1 with TRBJ1-1; D is uncertain. Trimming pared 0 bases from V and 4 bases from J, leaving 7 bases between. The CDR3 has 13 residues. Germline CDR1 is SGHRS and CDR2 is YFSETQ. CDR3 sequence reads: CASSLELRTEAFF. The DNA of the CDR3 is TGCGCCAGCAGCTTGGAGCTTCGCACTGAAGCTTTCTTT.

In this sample, this clonotype turned up many times. The V gene is TRBV12-3 or TRBV12-4, the J gene TRBJ1-5; 8 nucleotides align to TRBD1. The junction had 6 bases not matched to a gene; V was cut back by 6 bases and J by 2 bases. This CDR3 has 15 amino acids. CDR3 sequence reads: CASRRQGAGNQPQHF. CDR3 DNA sequence: TGTGCCAGCAGACGCCAGGGGGCTGGCAATCAGCCCCAGCATTTT.

In this sample, this clonotype turned up many times. The rearrangement joins TRBV28 to TRBJ2-4; D remains ambiguous. V was cut by 3 bases and J by 1 base, with 4 bases left in between. The germline V gene encodes CDR1 MDHEN and CDR2 SYDVKM. The CDR3 sequence is 13 residues long. DNA of the CDR3: TGTGCCAGCAGTTTGGACGCCAAAAACATTCAGTACTTC. It is translated as CASSLDAKNIQYF. The complete variable domain, with remaining parts taken from reference TRBV28 and TRBJ2-4, reads DVKVTQSSRYLVKRTGEKVFLECVQDMDHENMFWYRQDPGLGLRLIYFSYDVKMKEKGDIPEGYSVSREKKERFSLILESASTNQTSMYLCASSLDAKNIQYFGAGTRLSVL.

The table lists this clonotype with a few counts. The CDR3 reads CASSEVRYEQYF. Written as DNA, the CDR3 is TGTGCCAGCAGTGAAGTCAGATACGAGCAGTACTTC. The chain uses TRBV6-1 and TRBJ2-7; D not resolved. This CDR3 region has 12 residues. Germline CDR1 and CDR2: MNHNS and SASEGT. V gave up 1 base and J gave up 4 bases, with 5 bases separating them.

V and J are TRBV7-9 and TRBJ2-2, with D maybe TRBD2 (6 bases). Trimming pared 7 bases from V and 1 base from J, leaving 19 bases between. The CDR3 spans 17 residues. Germline V gene lookup returns CDR1 SEHNR and CDR2 FQNEAQ (reference sequence). CDR3 DNA: TGTGCCAGCAACAACCCAAACAGCGGGCAGAACACCGGGGAGCTGTTTTTT. Protein sequence: CASNNPNSGQNTGELFF.

The J gene is TRBJ1-4, the V gene TRBV5-1, with D possibly TRBD1 on 5 matching bases. Germline loops: CDR1 SGHRS, CDR2 YFSETQ. V lost 5 bases and J 0 bases, leaving 8 bases between the germline ends. The CDR3 contains 14 residues. CDR3 in DNA: TGCGCCAGCAGAAAGACAGCAACTAATGAAAAACTGTTTTTT. Translated, it gives CASRKTATNEKLFF.

The sample holds a few counts of this clonotype. The chain uses TRBV10-3 and TRBJ2-2, with TRBD1 matching over 8 bases. The CDR3 totals 18 residues. The germline V gene has CDR1 ENHRY and CDR2 SYGVKD. The ends lost 5 bases at V and 2 bases at J; junction bases unmatched: 13. DNA of the CDR3: TGTGCCATCAGTCAAACGCTTACGACAGGGGCAAACACCGGGGAGCTGTTTTTT. Encoded protein: CAISQTLTTGANTGELFF.

This clonotype was seen more than once but under ten times. The chain carries TRBV7-2 and TRBJ2-5, with TRBD1 identical over 9 bases. The CDR3 contains 14 residues. Germline V gives CDR1 SGHTA, CDR2 FQGNSA. J lost 5 bases, V lost 3 bases, and 4 bases had no gene match. CDR3 nucleotide sequence: TGTGCCAGCAGCTTTTTCGGGACAGGGGAGACCCAGTACTTC. Protein: CASSFFGTGETQYF.

There are many counts of this clonotype. V and J are TRBV7-9 and TRBJ2-3; 8 bases are shared with TRBD2. V was clipped by 6 bases and J by 2 bases; unmatched bases: 16. The CDR3 spans 18 residues. Germline CDR1 SEHNR, CDR2 FQNEAQ (reference sequence). The CDR3 protein is CASSRRLAGRRITDTQYF. The CDR3 nucleotides read TGTGCCAGCAGTCGAAGGCTAGCGGGTCGTCGAATCACAGATACGCAGTATTTT.

This clonotype was seen at least ten times. The chain has TRBV29-1 and TRBJ1-2; D not resolved. From germline, CDR1 is SQVTM and CDR2 ANQGSEA. V lost 0 bases and J lost 1, with 9 bases in between. CDR3 size: 14 residues. CDR3 coding DNA: TGCAGCGTTGAAGATCTTGGGAGTAACTATGGCTACACCTTC. Amino acid sequence: CSVEDLGSNYGYTF.

This clonotype was seen repeatedly, ten times or more. The chain couples TRBV30 to TRBJ2-5, with 9 bases matching TRBD2. CDR3 length: 15 residues. V shed 3 bases, J shed 5 bases, and the junction held 10 bases outside the gene matches. CDR1 is GTSNPN, CDR2 SVGIG, per germline (reference sequence). This CDR3 reads CAWSIIGSGSETQYF. DNA for the CDR3: TGTGCCTGGAGCATTATCGGTAGCGGGAGTGAGACCCAGTACTTC.

CDR3 nucleotide sequence: TGTGCCAGCAGTGAATTACAGGGCAGGAACACTGAAGCTTTCTTT. It specifies CASSELQGRNTEAFF. This chain links TRBV25-1 with TRBJ1-1; possibly TRBD1 for D (6 bases). The germline V gene has CDR1 MGHDK and CDR2 SYGVNS. Trimming took off 1 base at V and 1 base at J, with 10 bases between the two ends. This CDR3 has 15 amino acids.

In this sample, this clonotype turned up many times. This chain links TRBV9 with TRBJ1-2, with D maybe TRBD1 (6 bases). The CDR3 covers 15 residues. The V end lost 4 bases, the J end lost 4 bases, and 17 bases lay between the germline ends. Germline values: CDR1 SGDLS, CDR2 YYNGEE. CDR3 amino acids: CASSPRQEEGYGYTF. As DNA, the CDR3 is TGTGCCAGCAGCCCTCGACAGGAAGAAGGCTATGGCTACACCTTC.

The chain is built from TRBV5-5 and TRBJ1-4, with D uncertain. Trimming left V 1 base short and J 7 bases short, with 8 bases between. Germline V CDR1 and CDR2: SGHKS, YYEKEE (reference sequence). This CDR3 contains 13 residues. CDR3 DNA: TGTGCCAGCAGCTTGACGGGAAGTGAAAAACTGTTTTTT. Its protein product is CASSLTGSEKLFF.

V is TRBV6-1 and J is TRBJ2-3; 11 bases are a match to TRBD1. V shed 6 bases and J 4 bases; nucleotides not matched to a gene: 6. This CDR3 has 15 amino acids. From germline, CDR1 is MNHNS and CDR2 SASEGT. Here the CDR3 reads CASSRTGGYADTQYF. The CDR3 DNA follows: TGTGCCAGCAGCCGGACAGGGGGCTACGCAGATACGCAGTATTTT.

This clonotype showed up many times. The genes are TRBV6-1 and TRBJ2-7; D gene unclear. The ends were cut back, 5 bases at V and 5 bases at J, with 10 bases in the middle. The CDR3 covers 12 residues. Germline V CDR1 and CDR2: MNHNS, SASEGT. The CDR3 sequence: CASSRVIDEQYF. CDR3 DNA sequence: TGTGCCAGCAGTAGGGTAATCGACGAGCAGTACTTC.

This clonotype was detected ten times or more. The chain is built from TRBV3-1 and TRBJ2-5; D call uncertain. V shed 1 base and J shed 1 base, with 10 bases lying between them. The CDR3 runs 15 residues. CDR1 and CDR2 from the germline V gene are LGHDT and YNNKEL (reference sequence). The CDR3: CASSQGLVPQETQYF. CDR3 bases: TGTGCCAGCAGCCAAGGGCTGGTCCCCCAAGAGACCCAGTACTTC.

At least ten counts were recorded for this clonotype. As DNA, the CDR3 is TGTGCCAGCAGTTTAAGACTAGCGGGAGGAATCCACGAGCAGTACTTC. It yields the protein CASSLRLAGGIHEQYF. The gene calls are TRBV27 and TRBJ2-7; TRBD2 matches 13 bases. The CDR3 extends over 16 amino acids. Germline trimming cut 2 bases from V and 5 bases from J; bases unmatched to any gene: 6. Germline CDR1 reads MNHEY; CDR2 reads SMNVEV (reference sequence).

The rearrangement uses TRBV6-5 and TRBJ1-1; D is ambiguous. Trimming cost V 0 bases and J 7 bases, with 9 bases left between them. Germline V CDR1 and CDR2: MNHEY, SVGAGI. This CDR3 has 13 residues. The DNA of the CDR3 is TGTGCCAGCAGTTACTCACCCGAGAATGAAGCTTTCTTT. Protein: CASSYSPENEAFF.

This clonotype was observed many times. The chain has TRBV5-1 and TRBJ2-7; D may be TRBD1 or TRBD2 (6 bases each). Trimming took 1 base from V and 3 from J, leaving 14 bases between them. This CDR3 has 15 residues. Germline V gives CDR1 SGHRS, CDR2 YFSETQ. Here the CDR3 reads CASSLNRGLDYEQYF. CDR3 DNA sequence: TGCGCCAGCAGCTTGAATCGGGGGCTAGACTACGAGCAGTACTTC.

This clonotype appeared many times. The chain carries TRBV5-1 and TRBJ1-1; 7 bases match TRBD1. Germline CDR1 SGHRS, CDR2 YFSETQ. V lost 5 bases to trimming and J lost 5 bases; unmatched junction nucleotides: 12. The CDR3 loop spans 15 amino acids. The CDR3 is CASSQRQGGWTEAFF. In DNA form, the CDR3 reads TGCGCCAGCAGTCAAAGACAGGGAGGTTGGACTGAAGCTTTCTTT.

This clonotype has only a few counts. This chain connects TRBV6-1 to TRBJ2-3; weak D call: TRBD2 (7 bases). Trimming stripped 10 bases from V and 4 bases from J, with 15 bases between. Germline lookup yields CDR1 MNHNS and CDR2 SASEGT. The CDR3 is made up of 13 amino acids. As DNA, the CDR3 is TGTGCCACCACCCCGGGGGGCGCAGATACGCAGTATTTT. Protein sequence: CATTPGGADTQYF.

This clonotype was detected ten times or more. This rearrangement joins TRBV6-1 to TRBJ2-7, with 14 bases matching TRBD2. The junction had 7 bases not matched to a gene; V was cut back by 5 bases and J by 4 bases. Germline V CDR1 and CDR2: MNHNS, SASEGT. This CDR3 is built from 16 residues. CDR3 sequence (DNA): TGTGCCAGCAGTTCAGTCGGGACTAGCGGGAGTTACGAGCAGTACTTC. Its translation: CASSSVGTSGSYEQYF.

Comment on this clonotype: It may be a read error: a sequence one base away is much more abundant. The CDR3 ends on some other residue instead of the conserved phenylalanine or tryptophan, so this is likely a read error. The J gene is TRBJ2-3, the V gene TRBV6-2 or TRBV6-3, with TRBD2 as a possible D gene (6 bases). The V gene lost 0 bases and the J gene lost 0 bases, with 10 bases spanning the gap. The CDR3 length is 16 residues. Germline-derived CDR1 and CDR2 are MNHEY and SVGEGT. Here the CDR3 DNA reads TGTGCCAGCAGTTACTCGCCTAGCGAAAGCACAGATACGCAGTATTCT. As protein: CASSYSPSESTDTQYS.

This clonotype was counted at least ten times. This sequence joins TRBV6-2 or TRBV6-3 and TRBJ2-1; possible D gene TRBD2, 5 bases. Trimming stripped 5 bases from V and 0 bases from J, with 14 bases between. From germline, CDR1 is MNHEY and CDR2 SVGEGT. This CDR3 comprises 16 residues. CDR3 sequence: CASSQWTFSSYNEQFF. For the CDR3, the DNA is TGTGCCAGCAGTCAATGGACTTTTAGCTCCTACAATGAGCAGTTCTTC.

This clonotype has a count of ten or more. The chain employs TRBV2 and TRBJ1-6; TRBD1 matches 8 bases. The V segment lost 8 bases and the J segment 7 bases; nucleotides outside the gene matches: 10. Germline CDR1 reads SNHLY; CDR2 reads FYNNEI. The CDR3 contains 15 residues. The chain's CDR3 is CASGTDRARNSPLHF. The CDR3 DNA reads TGTGCCAGCGGGACGGACAGGGCGCGGAATTCACCCCTCCACTTT.

This clonotype was seen repeatedly, ten times or more. The chain employs TRBV25-1 and TRBJ1-3, with D hard to call. Germline lookup yields CDR1 MGHDK and CDR2 SYGVNS. This CDR3 is 15 amino acids long. The ends were cut back, 6 bases at V and 0 bases at J, with 12 bases in the middle. CDR3 amino acids: CASSATSNSGNTIYF. The CDR3 region has the DNA TGTGCCAGCAGCGCAACTTCAAACTCTGGAAACACCATATATTTT.